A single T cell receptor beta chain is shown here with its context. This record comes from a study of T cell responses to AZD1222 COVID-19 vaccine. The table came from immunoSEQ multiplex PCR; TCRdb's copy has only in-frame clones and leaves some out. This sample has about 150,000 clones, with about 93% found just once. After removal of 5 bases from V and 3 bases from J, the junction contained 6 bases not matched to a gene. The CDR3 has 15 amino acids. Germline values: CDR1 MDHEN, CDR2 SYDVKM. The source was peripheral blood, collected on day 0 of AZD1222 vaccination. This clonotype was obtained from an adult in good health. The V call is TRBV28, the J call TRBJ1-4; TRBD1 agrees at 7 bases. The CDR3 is CASSPMTGPNEKLFF. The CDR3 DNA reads TGTGCCAGCAGTCCCATGACAGGGCCTAATGAAAAACTGTTTTTT.